This TCR beta chain is drawn from a study of cytomegalovirus exposure and HLA in healthy donors (dated by TCRdb to about 2017). Study-level background: An earlier analysis of under 600 of the donors reported approximately 300 Gb of sequence data and approximately 110 million unique TCR beta sequences from some 180 million T cells. Every repertoire in the discovery cohort had been generated on one and the same sequencing platform. Class I and class II HLA loci were covered by the typing at four-digit resolution. Besides the first cohort of 666 subjects, a separate validation cohort made up of some 110 different subjects was used. A later analysis re-examined previously published TCR beta repertoires from several hundred donors and added high-resolution HLA genotyping to investigate patterns of TCR occurrence. To decide whether each TCR beta V gene segment behaved as functional or pseudogenic, an earlier analysis of approximately 620 of the donors relied on high-throughput TCR beta sequencing. Using immunosequencing, the study profiled T cell repertoires from roughly 650 subjects and related those repertoires to cytomegalovirus serostatus. Of the 300 to 500 genotyped donors, 81% were placed in the genetic ancestry cluster associated with self-reported Caucasian donors. In the later analysis, no new phenotypic data were used to find candidate immune exposures; instead, reliance was placed on TCR beta sequences and their occurrence across donors. The number of typed donors differed by locus: roughly 620-640 for A, B, C, DRB1 and DQB1; approximately 520 for DQA1; some 590 for DPA1; and around 450 for DPB1. Alongside the repertoire data, information on donor age, sex, ethnicity and CMV serostatus was compiled. An early release covering roughly 600 HLA-typed donors comprised approximately 300 gigabases of sequencing data and approximately 80 million unique TCR sequences. To predict cytomegalovirus infection status, the study brought together high-throughput TCR immunosequencing, statistical association of individual TCRs with disease status, and machine learning. Because of strong linkage in the cohort, a handful of DR-DQ haplotypes were treated as single units for association and clustering. The study aimed to test whether cataloging public T cell receptors could reveal signatures of past pathogen exposure. A later genetic analysis took genome-wide SNP genotypes for about three fifths of the roughly 700 donors and used that subset as a discovery cohort. Among under 450 genotyped donors of the cohort, an average of about 240,000 unique TCR beta nucleotide sequences were sequenced per donor, roughly 18% of them non-productive.

In regard to this clone: The clone's antigen remains unknown. No per-base quality is available; no much larger clone lies one base away.

Overall study outcomes, separate from this receptor: The study gave a list of about 150 TCR beta chains associated with cytomegalovirus. Sequencing depth was assumed to be roughly uniform across donors in the presence/absence analyses, though that assumption may not hold. Because the 87-base-pair reads could not distinguish some IMGT-functional V segments, including TRBV6-2 and TRBV6-3, those segments were excluded. Immune exposure information for the cohort was limited to CMV serostatus. Several of the top co-occurrence clusters appeared to be linked to parvovirus B19, influenza, CMV and Epstein-Barr virus, according to a later analysis. According to a later analysis, TCR association rates differed among HLA loci, with DRB1 alleles showing the most associated TCRs and HLA-C alleles showing the fewest. Most CMV-associated TCR beta chains appeared to be HLA-restricted in a later analysis, and the HLA associations seemed to be driven largely by CMV exposure. Because counts were too low, seventeen rarely observed V segments, including chromosome 9 orphons, were excluded from the earlier analysis of under 650 of the donors. Correlated functional status among segregating V segments might reflect linkage disequilibrium, but an unknown experimental factor could not be ruled out. At a false discovery rate of 0.05, a later analysis linked fewer than 20,000 TCR beta sequences to specific HLA alleles. In an earlier analysis of under 600 of the donors, most TCR beta V segments were observed in productive rearrangements about 90% or about 30% of the time, broadly matching IMGT annotations. Three of the identified cytomegalovirus-associated TCR beta chains were confirmed in vitro to be specific for cytomegalovirus antigens. In this cohort, only TCR beta chains were sequenced, and detectable features were limited by the absence of alpha or paired-chain data. A cluster of highly shared sequence variants was judged likely to be a technical artifact of the sequencing pipeline. The classifier was reported to diagnose cytomegalovirus status with high specificity and sensitivity in both the original and validation cohorts. The authors suggested that the approach could potentially be extended to other disease states and immunological phenotypes. Most TCR sequences were observed very rarely across donors, whereas some public TCRs were present in many individuals. An association between a missense DCLRE1C variant and V-gene and J-gene trimming of TCR beta chains was found in a later genetic analysis and replicated in an independent cohort. A further reported finding was that TCR beta sequences accurately predicted the HLA-A and HLA-B alleles for most subjects in the first cohort. Compared with the roughly 700-donor mean, donors in an Asian-associated ancestry cluster had fewer N-insertions in productive TCRs, according to a later genetic analysis. Compared with equally common non-associated chains, HLA-associated TCR beta chains in a later analysis were more clonally expanded and had lower generation probabilities. Because some donors lacked HLA typing at each locus, the association tests relied only on the typed subset. When HLA alleles, especially DR and DQ, strongly co-occurred, attributing TCR associations to individual alleles was difficult.

The cohort consisted of hundreds of healthy bone marrow donors. At the time of sampling, every cohort member was nominally healthy, though immune exposures that went unrecorded were likely present. The donor was CMV seropositive and was included in the group of 270 or so seropositive cohort members. A peripheral blood sample was collected from each donor, and TCR beta sequencing was performed on peripheral blood mononuclear cells. Genomic DNA was extracted from the blood cell samples with the Qiagen DNeasy Blood Extraction Kit. Receptors were amplified or captured by the immunoSEQ multiplex PCR assay. For the multiplex PCR, a mixture combining 60 forward primers for TCR Vbeta segments and 13 reverse primers for TCR Jbeta segments was used. Amplification of the CDR3 region of rearranged TCR beta genes was performed with a multiplex PCR assay on genomic DNA. The amplified TCR beta libraries were sequenced on the Illumina HiSeq System as 87-base-pair reads. Processing in the source paper ran as follows. Across the 700 or so repertoires, a later analysis counted tens of millions of unique TCR beta chains, roughly 11 million of which were shared by at least two donors. Raw reads were error-corrected and collapsed into unique sequences by a nearest-neighbor algorithm in which closely related sequences were merged to remove PCR and sequencing errors. To assign V, D and J gene segments, CDR3 sequences were aligned to IMGT reference sequences. For a sequence to be retained, a match of at least six nucleotides was required to both a V gene segment and a J gene segment. Rearrangements were called productive when the CDR3 lacked stop codons and stayed in frame with V and J; all others were non-productive. Following IMGT convention, CDR3 was defined as the stretch from the second conserved V-encoded cysteine to the conserved J-encoded phenylalanine. The earlier analysis of approximately 590 of the donors excluded any sequence lacking an unambiguous match to a single V gene segment. In an earlier analysis of a few hundred of the donors, V segments were called functional above 56.7% productive rearrangements and were called segregating when the between-donor standard deviation exceeded 5%. A statistical classification framework was built to diagnose cytomegalovirus status from the catalog of TCR beta chain sequences. In a later analysis, TCR nucleotide sequences were compared against IMGT/GENE-DB human TR gene sequences so that V and J genes could be assigned. A later analysis assigned CDR3 sequences and most-parsimonious VDJ recombination scenarios with the TCRdist pipeline. In a later analysis, each TCR beta chain was defined by its CDR3 amino acid sequence together with its V-gene family, and reads lacking a unique V-gene family were excluded. As a way to deal with suspected cross-contamination and a sequencing artifact, a later analysis dropped hundreds of nucleotide sequences that were highly shared and had low generation probability. For each public chain, a later analysis derived a clonal expansion index from normalized ranks of inferred template counts within each repertoire. Generation probabilities in a later analysis came from a VDJ recombination model fitted to out-of-frame rearrangements, and those results were checked against IGoR. In a later analysis, hypergeometric tests were used to score TCR-TCR, TCR-HLA and TCR-CMV co-occurrence, with a repertoire-size bias correction applied to TCR pairs. In a later analysis, false discovery rates were estimated by permuting HLA or CMV assignments 20 times. In a later analysis, co-occurring TCRs were grouped with DBSCAN, and TCRdist sequence similarity was added when clustering was performed within HLA-allele-positive subsets. Repertoires with fewer than 30,000 or more than 120,000 public chains were left out of co-occurrence clustering, as were about 5 repertoires with anomalous nucleotide sharing. This is the immuneACCESS table as TCRdb keeps it, with only in-frame sequences that have V and J called. A part of the clones is gone; compared with another copy, unresolved V genes explain less than half, and the rest is unexplained. For V, J and clone size, that table is used; D and trimming come from the DNA. The sample data list 65,000 to 85,000 clones, and roughly 9.1% of these were observed just once. Around 24% of the sample rests with the top ten.

The germline V gene gives CDR1 as SGHDT and CDR2 as YYEEEE. From the cysteine through the phenylalanine, the CDR3 covers 14 amino acids. Only the CDR3 part of the read is kept: 42 bases, read in frame from the first base. V loses 1 base, J loses 2 bases, and the germline ends lie 8 bases apart. The sample consisted of PBMCs. The chain uses TRBV5-6 and TRBJ2-3; a weak D assignment points to TRBD2 (6 bases agree). The clonotype comes from a man in his sixties in good health and CMV-seropositive. The CDR3 protein sequence reads: CASSLRTTTDTQYF. The nucleotide sequence is given as TGTGCCAGCAGCTTGAGGACTACCACAGATACGCAGTATTTT.